This record concerns one T cell receptor beta chain sequence. The data were obtained in a study of long-term antiretroviral therapy in people with HIV. Across the study: Collection dates of the earliest samples fall about a decade before the 2015 immediate-ART recommendation.

The germline CDR1 and CDR2 sequences are MDHEN and SYDVKM. With 4 bases removed from V and 7 bases from J, the gap between germline ends came to 11 bases. The CDR3 runs 12 residues. At least two post-ART and at least one pre-ART PBMC sample were available for each donor. The libraries were made with immunoSEQ v3.0 at survey level. Some clones are missing from TCRdb's copy, which holds only in-frame ones; the method was immunoSEQ multiplex PCR. The sample includes roughly 40,000 clones, about 88% seen only once; the top ten take less than 4%. The sequence came from a woman in her late teens or twenties with HIV. The J gene is TRBJ2-7, the V gene TRBV28; D not certain. The input for sequencing was unsorted PBMCs, taken just before starting antiretroviral therapy. CDR3 residues: CASSSPPQEQYF. CDR3 DNA: TGTGCCAGCAGTTCACCCCCTCAAGAGCAGTACTTC.